The TCR beta chain under discussion was sequenced for a study of beta chain features in type 1 diabetes. Regarding the study as a whole: Among all four CD4+ subsets, Type 1 diabetes patients had TCRB CDR3s that were moderately but significantly shorter.

The ends were cut back, 0 bases at V and 7 bases at J, with 7 bases in the middle. CDR1 and CDR2 from the germline V gene are MGHRA and YSYEKL. The CDR3 contains 13 residues. This clone was seen a few times. Antigen unknown. Every bit of the isolated RNA underwent reverse transcription, so sequencing read expressed TCRB transcripts. Sequencing used immunoSEQ multiplex PCR; TCRdb keeps in-frame clones, though not all of them. Of roughly 730,000 clones in the sample, about an eighth are singletons; the top ten hold 0.02% to 0.025%. The V gene is TRBV4-1, the J gene TRBJ2-1; no clear D gene. This sequence was found in a man between 18 and 29 years old with type 1 diabetes. Sequenced input: naive CD4+ T cells from blood. The CDR3 reads CASSQDMYNEQFF. The DNA for the CDR3 is TGCGCCAGCAGCCAAGATATGTATAATGAGCAGTTCTTC.